This is a list of T cell receptor beta chains from one sample in a study of blood T cells in healthy people across ages. TCRdb used MiXCR to reprocess the 5' RACE reads, holding one entry per CDR3 protein. The sample has about 640,000 distinct CDR3 sequences; about 53% are singletons. Sample: blood. The receptors stem from a man in his 60s in good health. The CDR3 runs from the conserved cysteine through the conserved F or W. Fields, in order: clone size, J gene, D gene, V gene, CDR3 DNA, CDR3 protein. D genes are given only for firm matches. The size of a clone is reported for some rows only, either as once, few or many, or as a class for expanded clones.

- TRBJ2-1 - TRBV20-1 TGCAGTGTCAACTACAATGAGCAGTTCTTC CSVNYNEQFF
- TRBJ2-3 TRBD2 TRBV12-3/TRBV12-4 TGTGCCAGCAGTTTAGTTAGCGGGGGGGCAAGCACAGATACGCAGTATTTT CASSLVSGGASTDTQYF
few TRBJ1-1 - TRBV5-1 TGCGCCAGCAGCTGGGTTTCGATGAACACTGAAGCTTTCTTT CASSWVSMNTEAFF
- TRBJ2-3 TRBD2 TRBV12-3/TRBV12-4 TGTGCCAGCAGCCGCCTTACACTTAGCGGGTCCACAGATACGCAGTATTTT CASSRLTLSGSTDTQYF
- TRBJ1-6 - TRBV28 TGTGCCAGCAGCCCTGGACAGTCCTCCTATAATTCACCCCTCCACTTT CASSPGQSSYNSPLHF
- TRBJ2-5 - TRBV7-9 TGTGCCAGCAGCCCGGGTGGTGGGCAGTACTTC CASSPGGGQYF
few TRBJ2-5 - TRBV27 TGTGCCAGCAGTTTAAGGTTCGGCGCCGGAGAGACCCAGTACTTC CASSLRFGAGETQYF
- TRBJ2-7 - TRBV9 TGTGCCAGCAGCGTAGGAGGGAAGACCCCCTACGAGCAGTACTTC CASSVGGKTPYEQYF
- TRBJ1-1 - TRBV14 TGTGCCAGCAGCCCAGGTGGATCGAACACTGAAGCTTTCTTT CASSPGGSNTEAFF
- TRBJ2-5 TRBD2 TRBV12-3/TRBV12-4 TGTGCCAGCAGTTCGGTCGCGGGGGTCCAGGCCCAGTACTTC CASSSVAGVQAQYF
- TRBJ1-1 - TRBV4-1 TGCGCCAGCAGCCAAGATGGTCCTCTCCCAAAACCGGAAGCTTTCTTT CASSQDGPLPKPEAFF